The 14 T cell receptor beta chains in this list originate from one sample, sequenced in a study of early T cells in non-severe SARS-CoV-2 infection. TCRdb itself ran the 5' RACE reads through MiXCR, one entry per CDR3 protein. The table lists tens of thousands of distinct CDR3 sequences, over 8.5% of them singletons, with roughly an eighth in the top ten. Specimen: whole blood. These receptors came from an adult who was a healthcare worker with PCR-confirmed SARS-CoV-2 infection or an uninfected control (not recorded which).

This clonotype was picked up many times. V and J are TRBV4-1 and TRBJ1-2, with a tentative D call TRBD1 (6 bases). Germline assignment: CDR1 MGHRA and CDR2 YSYEKL. This CDR3 is built from 16 residues. V lost 6 bases to trimming and J lost 0 bases, with 17 bases between them. The CDR3 protein is CASSLAGTPANYGYTF. In DNA, the CDR3 is TGCGCCAGCAGTTTGGCCGGGACACCGGCTAACTATGGCTACACCTTC.

Many counts were recorded for this clonotype. V is TRBV5-5 and J is TRBJ2-3; 8 positions agree with TRBD2. Germline lookup yields CDR1 SGHKS and CDR2 YYEKEE (reference sequence). The CDR3 length is 15 residues. With 2 bases clipped from V and 1 base from J, the junction kept 3 bases outside the gene matches. Written as DNA, the CDR3 is TGTGCCAGCAGCTTTCATAGCGGGGGCACAGATACGCAGTATTTT. Protein: CASSFHSGGTDTQYF.

The table lists this clonotype with a few counts. The chain combines TRBV18 with TRBJ1-1; 7 bases match TRBD1. CDR1 is KGHSH, CDR2 LQKENI, per germline. CDR3 length: 14 amino acids. V gave up 5 bases and J gave up 1 base; unmatched junction bases: 4. This chain's CDR3 is CASSTGQPNTEAFF. In nucleotides, the CDR3 is TGTGCCAGCTCAACGGGACAGCCGAACACTGAAGCTTTCTTT.

Many counts were recorded for this clonotype. The J gene is TRBJ2-7, the V gene TRBV5-3, with 7 bases lining up with TRBD1. TRBV5-3 has ORF status, its function being uncertain. The junction had 6 bases not matched to a gene; V was cut back by 1 base and J by 5 bases. The CDR3 is 14 residues long. The CDR3 DNA follows: TGTGCCAGAAGCTTGCGGGACAGCTCTCACGAGCAGTACTTC. It codes for CARSLRDSSHEQYF.

This clonotype was recorded at least ten times. The genes are TRBV25-1 and TRBJ2-2; tentatively, D is TRBD2 (5 bases). V lost 8 bases and J lost 2, with 15 bases in between. In germline, CDR1 is MGHDK, CDR2 SYGVNS. CDR3 length: 15 residues. The CDR3 bases are TGTGCCAGCCGGCCCCGGGGAACCAACACCGGGGAGCTGTTTTTT. Its protein product is CASRPRGTNTGELFF. Full variable domain (missing parts from reference TRBV25-1 and TRBJ2-2): EADIYQTPRYLVIGTGKKITLECSQTMGHDKMYWYQQDPGMELHLIHYSYGVNSTEKGDLSSESTVSRIRTEHFPLTLESARPSHTSQYLCASRPRGTNTGELFFGEGSRLTVL.

The rearrangement links TRBV7-3 to TRBJ2-5; 8 nucleotides align to TRBD2. The CDR3 runs to 14 residues. Germline CDR1 is SGHTA and CDR2 is FQGTGA. Germline trimming cut 0 bases from V and 3 bases from J; bases unmatched to any gene: 0. The CDR3 sequence: CASSLTGLEETQYF. The CDR3 region has the DNA TGTGCCAGCAGCTTAACGGGACTAGAAGAGACCCAGTACTTC.

This clonotype was seen at least ten times. The chain employs TRBV4-1 and TRBJ1-1, with D possibly TRBD1 on 5 matching bases. Germline CDR1 and CDR2: MGHRA and YSYEKL. The CDR3 covers 17 residues. Trimming left V 1 base short and J 2 bases short, with 17 bases between. As DNA, the CDR3 is TGCGCCAGCAGCCAAGTATTAGTCGGGGGACGCAACACTGAAGCTTTCTTT. Residues: CASSQVLVGGRNTEAFF.

This clonotype was counted at least ten times. This chain joins TRBV20-1 and TRBJ1-6; possibly TRBD1 for D (5 bases). V was trimmed by 6 bases and J by 10 bases, leaving 19 bases between them. Germline-derived CDR1 and CDR2 are DFQATT and SNEGSKA (reference sequence). This CDR3 comprises 14 residues. The CDR3 reads CSATPRVDSSPLHF. The CDR3 DNA is TGCAGTGCCACCCCCAGGGTCGATAGCTCACCCCTCCACTTT.

The J gene is TRBJ1-1, the V gene TRBV10-1, with D possibly being TRBD1 (5 bases). Germline CDR1 WNHNN, CDR2 SYGVQD (reference sequence). CDR3 length: 13 residues. V lost 4 bases and J 6 bases, leaving 12 bases between the germline ends. CDR3 sequence (DNA): TGCGCCAGCAGTGTAAGGCAGGGTGCTGAAGCTTTCTTT. Its translation: CASSVRQGAEAFF.

This clonotype was observed many times. The junction departs from the called germline gene at one end, perhaps through a read error. This chain connects TRBV9 to TRBJ1-6, with unresolved D. CDR3 length equals 14 residues. The germline V gene has CDR1 SGDLS and CDR2 YYNGEE. CDR3: CASSVGPENSPLPF. The CDR3 DNA follows: TGTGCCAGCAGCGTAGGGCCTGAAAATTCACCCCTCCCCTTT.

The CDR3 sequence is CATSRSGGRTVANEQFF. Written as DNA, the CDR3 is TGTGCCACCAGCAGATCTGGGGGCCGAACTGTCGCAAATGAGCAGTTCTTC. The chain combines TRBV15 with TRBJ2-1; a weak D match, TRBD1 (6 bases). The CDR3 sequence is 17 residues long. Germline-derived CDR1 and CDR2 are LNHNV and YYDKDF (reference sequence). Trimming stripped 2 bases from V and 7 bases from J, with 21 bases between.

There are a few counts of this clonotype. DNA of the CDR3: TGTGCCAGCAGCATCGCTAGCGGGGGGGCGACCGGGGAGCTGTTTTTT. Its translation is CASSIASGGATGELFF. The chain is built from TRBV9 and TRBJ2-2; 12 bases match TRBD2. This CDR3 has 16 residues. Germline-derived CDR1 and CDR2 are SGDLS and YYNGEE. J lost 5 bases, V lost 4 bases, and 6 bases had no gene match. The variable domain in full, with the rest retrieved from reference TRBV9 and TRBJ2-2, is DSGVTQTPKHLITATGQRVTLRCSPRSGDLSVYWYQQSLDQGLQFLIQYYNGEERAKGNILERFSAQQFPDLHSELNLSSLELGDSALYFCASSIASGGATGELFFGEGSRLTVL.

The chain joins TRBV20-1 to TRBJ2-7, with 7 bases lining up with TRBD2. Germline trimming cut 6 bases from V and 2 bases from J; bases unmatched to any gene: 7. This CDR3 spans 13 amino acids. The germline CDR1 and CDR2 sequences are DFQATT and SNEGSKA (reference sequence). In nucleotides, the CDR3 is TGCAGTGCCCCCGGGGGGAAACCCTACGAGCAGTACTTC. Translation gives CSAPGGKPYEQYF.

This clonotype was seen repeatedly, ten times or more. The chain joins TRBV6-1 to TRBJ2-5, with 8 bases aligning to TRBD2. V trimming: 4 bases; J trimming: 2 bases; junction bases outside the gene matches: 6. CDR1 is MNHNS, CDR2 SASEGT, per germline. The CDR3 contains 15 residues. The chain's CDR3 is CASSAISGAQETQYF. The DNA for the CDR3 is TGTGCCAGCAGTGCTATTAGCGGGGCTCAAGAGACCCAGTACTTC.